The clone carrying this T cell receptor (beta chain) was counted ten times or more. What it binds is unknown. Arm-PCR of CDR3 regions and iRepertoire HTBI primers were used to build TCR beta libraries. TCRdb itself ran the multiplex PCR reads through MiXCR, one entry per CDR3 protein. The data hold 300,000 to 400,000 distinct CDR3 sequences, with approximately 15% observed a single time. The sample's time point: newly diagnosed GD, antithyroid drugs for less than 3 months. PBMCs provided the RNA from which the TCR library was made. The data were taken from a study of regulatory T cells in long-lasting Graves disease. The study, taken as a whole, reports: Patients with persistent disease showed a bias toward TRBV28, TRBJ1-2 and TRBJ2-5.

Trimming pared 2 bases from V and 1 base from J, leaving 8 bases between. This CDR3 is built from 14 residues. Germline CDR1 LGHNT, CDR2 FRNRAP. These data also featured in a second study, about T cells in Graves' hyperthyroidism and ophthalmopathy. From that study: The HTBI primer set drove a first-round RT-PCR of the TCR CDR3.

The sample in question was peripheral blood mononuclear cells (PBMCs), obtained at new diagnosis, from a patient treated with antithyroid drugs. The sequence derives from a middle-aged man with Graves disease. V is TRBV12-5 and J is TRBJ1-1; no firm D call. The CDR3 spells CASGLSSENTEAFF. For the CDR3, the DNA is TGTGCTAGTGGTTTGTCCTCAGAGAACACTGAAGCTTTCTTT.